This record covers a single TCR beta chain. TCRdb's table, derived via immunoSEQ multiplex PCR, lists solely in-frame clones and lacks some. The sample lists some 370,000 clones, over 75% occurring once. The data stem from a study of blood T cell repertoires in COVID-19. Germline CDR1 is MNHNS and CDR2 is SASEGT. The CDR3 consists of 18 residues. V dropped 1 base and J dropped 8 bases, with 23 bases sitting between them. This chain uses TRBV6-1 with TRBJ2-2; D might be TRBD2 (6 bases). This receptor was identified in a woman aged 25-40 years with COVID-19, enrolled during active disease. The sequencing sample was made of peripheral blood. The CDR3, as DNA: TGTGCCAGCAGTGAAGGGCTTTTCAGGAGACCCGGGGGAGGGGAGCTGTTTTTT. Translation: CASSEGLFRRPGGGELFF.